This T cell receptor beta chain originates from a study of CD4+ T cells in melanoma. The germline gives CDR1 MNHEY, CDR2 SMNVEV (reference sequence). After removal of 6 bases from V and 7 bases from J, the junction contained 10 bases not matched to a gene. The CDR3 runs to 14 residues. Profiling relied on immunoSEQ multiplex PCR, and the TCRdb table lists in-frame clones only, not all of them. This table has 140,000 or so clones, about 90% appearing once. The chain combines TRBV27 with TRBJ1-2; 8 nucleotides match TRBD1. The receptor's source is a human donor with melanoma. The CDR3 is CASSRQGQASGYTF. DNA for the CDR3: TGTGCCAGCAGCAGACAGGGGCAGGCGAGTGGCTACACCTTC.